This TCR beta chain derives from a study of blood T cell repertoires in COVID-19. Overall study context: The study drew acute and convalescent COVID-19 samples from the United States, Italy and Spain.

Germline values: CDR1 KGHSH, CDR2 LQKENI. The CDR3 length is 15 residues. Trimming shortened V by 1 base and J by 4 bases, and 13 bases separated the two germline ends. Original processing methods: Estimation of nucleated cell counts relied on the amplification of reference gene primers. This table comes from immunoSEQ multiplex PCR, and its TCRdb copy is limited to in-frame clones, with some not included. V, J and clone size are those of that table, while D and trimming were read from the DNA. The table has about 300,000 clones, 70% to 90% seen once. Cohorts were assigned according to the clinical history that participants reported. Either two negative PCRs, clearance, or symptom resolution qualified Cohort 3 donors as recovered.

V is TRBV18 and J is TRBJ1-1; D may be TRBD1 (5 bases). The receptor's source is a man aged 25-45 years who had recovered from COVID-19. Material: PBMCs or T cells enriched from blood (not recorded which). This chain's CDR3 is CASSPLSGSGTEAFF. CDR3 nucleotides: TGTGCCAGCTCACCACTATCAGGGTCGGGCACTGAAGCTTTCTTT. The full variable domain, its missing parts supplied by reference TRBV18 and TRBJ1-1, is NAGVMQNPRHLVRRRGQEARLRCSPMKGHSHVYWYRQLPEEGLKFMVYLQKENIIDESGMPKERFSAEFPKEGPSILRIQQVVRGDSAAYFCASSPLSGSGTEAFFGQGTRLTVV.